This T cell receptor (beta chain) was recorded in a study of PD-1 blockade in classical Hodgkin lymphoma. About the study: Patients in the cohort were put on intravenous nivolumab, 3 mg/kg every 2 weeks. General study findings and limits: Patients starting nivolumab less than 1 year after ASCT had lower diversity and were excluded from later analyses. Baseline TCR diversity was reportedly lower in newly diagnosed patients than healthy donors. Reasons behind the repertoire differences stay unclear, perhaps disease activity or earlier therapy.

Assay used: immunoSEQ multiplex PCR; TCRdb lists only in-frame clones, some missing. The sample has fewer than 100,000 clones; around 86% are singletons. Every patient relapsed after autologous stem cell transplantation, and brentuximab vedotin exposure varied. On this clone itself: Its antigen is unknown.

Germline assignment: CDR1 SGDLS and CDR2 YYNGEE. The CDR3 sequence is 14 residues long. V lost 6 bases and J lost 4; bases outside the gene matches: 8. Sequencing used peripheral blood mononuclear cells (PBMCs), obtained at baseline. This TCR came from a human donor with classical Hodgkin lymphoma. The genes are TRBV9 and TRBJ1-1, with 8 nucleotides matching TRBD1. The CDR3 region has the DNA TGTGCCAGCATCTCCCAGGGGGCGATCACTGAAGCTTTCTTT. This encodes CASISQGAITEAFF.